This passage covers 7 T cell receptor beta chains from one sample sequenced in a study of control samples from healthy donors and cancer patients. Repertoires were generated with immunoSEQ multiplex PCR, while TCRdb's copy carries only in-frame clones and drops some. The data contain over 80,000 clones, roughly 80% of them singletons. Sequences were obtained from blood. The receptors shown here come from a man aged 30-40 years in good health.

The chain carries TRBV5-8 and TRBJ2-1; 8 bases match TRBD1. The CDR3 is made up of 15 amino acids. V lost 2 bases to trimming and J lost 7 bases; unmatched junction nucleotides: 8. CDR1 is SGHTS and CDR2 is YDEGEE in the germline V gene. The CDR3 bases are TGTGCCAGCAGCTTATTTCAGGGGGCGGGGAATGAGCAGTTCTTC. Translated, it gives CASSLFQGAGNEQFF.

The rearrangement joins TRBV5-1 to TRBJ1-3, with 7 bases lining up with TRBD1. There are 15 residues in the CDR3. Germline V CDR1 and CDR2: SGHRS, YFSETQ. The ends lost 4 bases at V and 1 base at J; junction bases unmatched: 5. This chain's CDR3 is CASSQEGASGNTIYF. The CDR3, as DNA: TGCGCCAGCAGCCAGGAGGGGGCATCTGGAAACACCATATATTTT.

The J gene is TRBJ1-2, the V gene TRBV11-2, with D tentatively TRBD1 (6 bases). Germline V gene sequence: CDR1 SGHAT, CDR2 FQNNGV. The CDR3 spans 16 residues. V was trimmed by 4 bases and J by 4 bases, leaving 19 bases between them. CDR3 coding DNA: TGTGCCAGCAGCTCTCCGGGGCAGGGGCTGACCTATGGCTACACCTTC. Translation: CASSSPGQGLTYGYTF.

The chain joins TRBV27 to TRBJ1-6, with D perhaps TRBD1 (5 bases). The germline gives CDR1 MNHEY, CDR2 SMNVEV (reference sequence). Trimming cost V 8 bases and J 10 bases, with 18 bases left between them. The CDR3 length is 14 residues. CDR3: CASGRVDMQSPLHF. CDR3 coding DNA: TGTGCCAGCGGGCGAGTGGACATGCAATCACCCCTCCACTTT.

V and J are TRBV20-1 and TRBJ2-7, with D uncertain. Between the trimmed V and J ends, which lost 5 bases and 7 bases, there was a span of 12 bases. Germline-derived CDR1 and CDR2 are DFQATT and SNEGSKA (reference sequence). The CDR3 loop spans 11 amino acids. CDR3 region: CSAPDLREQYF. CDR3 DNA: TGCAGTGCTCCCGACCTGAGGGAGCAGTACTTC.

V usage is TRBV2 and J usage is TRBJ2-3; weak D call: TRBD2 (7 bases). Trimming stripped 2 bases from V and 5 bases from J, with 17 bases between. The CDR3 runs 16 residues. Germline-derived CDR1 and CDR2 are SNHLY and FYNNEI. The chain's CDR3 is CASSENMGGRVDTQYF. The DNA for the CDR3 is TGTGCCAGCAGTGAAAATATGGGGGGGCGTGTAGATACGCAGTATTTT.

Here the CDR3 reads CASSYRAGGYNSPLHF. The DNA of the CDR3 is TGTGCCAGCAGTTACAGGGCCGGAGGGTATAATTCACCCCTCCACTTT. This chain connects TRBV6-2 or TRBV6-3 to TRBJ1-6; no reliable D call. V was pared by 2 bases and J by 4 bases, with 12 bases between. Germline V lookup: CDR1 MNHEY, CDR2 SVGEGT. The CDR3 runs 16 residues.